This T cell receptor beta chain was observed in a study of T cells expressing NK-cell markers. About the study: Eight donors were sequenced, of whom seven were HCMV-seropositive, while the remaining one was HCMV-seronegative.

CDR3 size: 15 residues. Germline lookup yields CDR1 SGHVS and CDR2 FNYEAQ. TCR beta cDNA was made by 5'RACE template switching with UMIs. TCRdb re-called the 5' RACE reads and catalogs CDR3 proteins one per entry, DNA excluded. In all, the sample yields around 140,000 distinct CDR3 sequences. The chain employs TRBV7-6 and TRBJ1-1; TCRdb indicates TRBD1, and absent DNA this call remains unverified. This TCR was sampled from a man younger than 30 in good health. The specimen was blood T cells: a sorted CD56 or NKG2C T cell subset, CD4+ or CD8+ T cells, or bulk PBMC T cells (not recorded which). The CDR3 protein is CASSPGTALNTEAFF.